This section outlines one T cell receptor (beta chain) sequence together with its context. The ends lost 4 bases at V and 7 bases at J; junction bases unmatched: 5. The CDR3 has 13 residues. This sample was taken from a study of CD8 T cells in Susac syndrome. Those who served as multiple sclerosis controls were treatment-naive patients with stable or active relapsing-remitting disease. About 0.45 to 1 ug RNA was reverse transcribed with random hexamers. With immunoSEQ multiplex PCR, TCR beta CDR3 was amplified across 54 Vbeta and 13 Jbeta. TCRdb passed the immunoSEQ multiplex PCR reads through MiXCR, listing each CDR3 protein once. The sample lists 150,000 or so distinct CDR3 sequences, approximately 95% seen once, with 0.09% to 0.1% in the top ten.

The rearrangement links TRBV12-3 or TRBV12-4 to TRBJ1-2; 8 bases match TRBD1. The sample was CD4+ T cells from PBMCs. This receptor was identified in a human donor with multiple sclerosis. CDR3 protein: CASSSQGARGYTF. In DNA form, the CDR3 reads TGTGCCAGCAGTTCCCAGGGGGCTCGTGGCTACACCTTC.